These 11 T cell receptor beta chains were all obtained from the same sample, sequenced in a study of identical twins. TCRdb re-called the 5' RACE reads through MiXCR, storing one row per CDR3 protein. The repertoire consists of 200,000 to 250,000 distinct CDR3 sequences, with over 13% occurring once and the leading ten covering around 8.3%. Material: memory (CD45RO+) T cells sorted from blood. These TCRs come from a woman in her late teens or twenties in good health.

The J gene is TRBJ2-1, the V gene TRBV25-1; 9 bases align to TRBD1. Germline V gene data show CDR1 as MGHDK and CDR2 as SYGVNS. The CDR3 runs 15 residues. V lost 1 base, J lost 6 bases, and 4 bases stayed unmatched. The CDR3 loop reads CASSEFGQGRNEQFF. The CDR3 coding sequence is TGTGCCAGCAGTGAATTTGGACAGGGGCGCAATGAGCAGTTCTTC.

The rearrangement uses TRBV25-1 and TRBJ2-2; D is uncertain. CDR3 size: 14 residues. V was cut by 0 bases and J by 4 bases, with 6 bases left in between. Germline V gives CDR1 MGHDK, CDR2 SYGVNS. The DNA for the CDR3 is TGTGCCAGCAGTGAATATCGGGTCACCGGGGAGCTGTTTTTT. Protein product: CASSEYRVTGELFF. The variable domain in full, with the rest retrieved from reference TRBV25-1 and TRBJ2-2, is EADIYQTPRYLVIGTGKKITLECSQTMGHDKMYWYQQDPGMELHLIHYSYGVNSTEKGDLSSESTVSRIRTEHFPLTLESARPSHTSQYLCASSEYRVTGELFFGEGSRLTVL.

The rearrangement joins TRBV4-3 to TRBJ2-1, with D possibly TRBD1 on 5 matching bases. This CDR3 is built from 18 residues. V shed 2 bases and J shed 3 bases, with 20 bases lying between them. In germline, CDR1 is LGHNA, CDR2 YSLEER. This CDR3 is CASSQSGNPRRRYNEQFF. The CDR3 DNA is TGCGCCAGCAGCCAATCAGGGAATCCTCGTCGTCGCTACAATGAGCAGTTCTTC.

In this sample, this clonotype turned up a few times. The chain couples TRBV11-2 to TRBJ2-5, with a tentative D call TRBD2 (5 bases). The length of the CDR3 is 14 residues. Trimming removed 7 bases from V and 2 bases from J, with 14 bases in between. From germline, CDR1 is SGHAT and CDR2 FQNNGV. CDR3 nucleotides: TGTGCCAGCACCATAACGGGGTTGCAAGAGACCCAGTACTTC. Its translation is CASTITGLQETQYF.

This clonotype was counted between two and nine times. The V call is TRBV12-3 or TRBV12-4, the J call TRBJ2-2; 8 positions agree with TRBD2. This CDR3 is 15 amino acids long. DNA of the CDR3: TGTGGGTCCCGGGGGGGTGCAGCGAACACCGGGGAGCTGTTTTTT. Translated: CGSRGGAANTGELFF.

The chain couples TRBV30 to TRBJ1-1; TRBD1 is a possible D gene (5 bases). This CDR3 region has 12 residues. CDR1 is GTSNPN and CDR2 is SVGIG in the germline V gene (reference sequence). Trimming shortened V by 4 bases and J by 13 bases, and 19 bases separated the two germline ends. DNA for the CDR3: TGTGCCTGGATTAAGCTGGGGGAGGAGGTTTTCTTT. It yields the protein CAWIKLGEEVFF. Using reference TRBV30 and TRBJ1-1 for the parts outside the CDR3, the full variable domain is SQTIHQWPATLVQPVGSPLSLECTVEGTSNPNLYWYRQAAGRGLQLLFYSVGIGQISSEVPQNLSASRPQDRQFILSSKKLLLSDSGFYLCAWIKLGEEVFFGQGTRLTVV.

The J gene is TRBJ2-5, the V gene TRBV28; perhaps TRBD2 as D (6 bases). Per germline, CDR1 MDHEN and CDR2 SYDVKM. This CDR3 spans 15 amino acids. Trimming took off 5 bases at V and 1 base at J, with 14 bases between the two ends. The CDR3 bases are TGTGCCAGCAGTCCCCGGGGGAGCGGCCAAGAGACCCAGTACTTC. Protein: CASSPRGSGQETQYF.

This clonotype was counted at least ten times. V is TRBV27 and J is TRBJ2-7; 7 bases match TRBD1. Germline V gene lookup returns CDR1 MNHEY and CDR2 SMNVEV (reference sequence). J was trimmed by 1 base and V by 6 bases; bases with no gene match: 9. This CDR3 has 15 residues. The DNA of the CDR3 is TGTGCCAGCAGCCCGGACAGGCGTAGGTCCTACGAGCAGTACTTC. As protein: CASSPDRRRSYEQYF.

This clonotype turned up a few times. The chain uses TRBV18 and TRBJ2-5; 10 positions match TRBD1. The CDR3 is made up of 15 amino acids. Germline lookup yields CDR1 KGHSH and CDR2 LQKENI. V lost 3 bases and J lost 5; bases outside the gene matches: 6. Here the CDR3 reads CASSPGQGNSETQYF. In DNA, the CDR3 is TGTGCCAGCTCACCGGGACAGGGGAATTCGGAGACCCAGTACTTC.

The sample holds many counts of this clonotype. V usage is TRBV12-3 or TRBV12-4 and J usage is TRBJ1-1; 7 bases match TRBD1. Trimming at V came to 4 bases and at J to 2 bases, leaving 1 base not matched to a gene. The CDR3 sequence is 13 residues long. The CDR3 sequence: CASSYRGNTEAFF. In DNA form, the CDR3 reads TGTGCCAGCAGTTACAGGGGAAACACTGAAGCTTTCTTT.

This clonotype was observed once. The chain recombines TRBV30 with TRBJ2-2; no definite D call. The germline V gene has CDR1 GTSNPN and CDR2 SVGIG (reference sequence). The CDR3 is 13 residues long. Trimming pared 1 base from V and 5 bases from J, leaving 8 bases between. The CDR3 reads CAWSEMGTGELFF. The CDR3 bases are TGTGCCTGGAGTGAAATGGGGACCGGGGAGCTGTTTTTT.